A selection of T cell receptor beta chains follows, all from one sample in a study of CXCR4 blockade with PD-1 therapy in pancreatic cancer. Some clones are missing from TCRdb's copy, which holds only in-frame ones; the method was immunoSEQ multiplex PCR. The top ten hold 4.5% to 7% of the sample, which has about 710 clones, about 50% seen once. Material for sequencing was tumor tissue. All receptors come from a human donor with pancreatic ductal adenocarcinoma. Both conserved end residues are part of each CDR3. The D gene is left open where the match is weak. The size field is filled for only some rows; it gives once, few, many or a size class.

TRBJ1-1 | TRBV19 | . | TRBD1 | CASSIARGQNTEAFF | TGTGCCAGTAGTATAGCCAGGGGGCAGAACACTGAAGCTTTCTTT
TRBJ2-2 | TRBV11-3 | few | . | CASSLTLSTGELFF | TGTGCCAGCAGCCTGACACTGTCCACCGGGGAGCTGTTTTTT
TRBJ2-1 | TRBV14 | . | . | CASSQGPGLKQFF | TGTGCCAGCAGCCAGGGCCCGGGACTTAAGCAGTTCTTC
TRBJ2-1 | TRBV15 | . | . | CATSREGEVNEQFF | TGTGCCACCAGCAGAGAGGGAGAGGTCAATGAGCAGTTCTTC
TRBJ1-1 | TRBV11-3 | . | . | CASREKLDSLYTEAFF | TGTGCCAGCAGGGAAAAATTGGACAGTTTGTACACTGAAGCTTTCTTT
TRBJ2-1 | TRBV11-3 | . | TRBD2 | CASTQTSGTYNEQFF | TGTGCCAGCACCCAGACTAGCGGGACCTACAATGAGCAGTTCTTC
TRBJ2-1 | TRBV19 | . | . | CASSMAVGGNEQFF | TGTGCCAGTAGTATGGCGGTGGGAGGAAATGAGCAGTTCTTC
TRBJ2-4 | TRBV4-1 | . | . | CASSQGQPGSKNIQYF | TGCGCCAGCAGCCAGGGACAGCCCGGGAGCAAAAACATTCAGTACTTC
TRBJ2-1 | TRBV19 | . | TRBD2 | CASSALAGLNSYNEQFF | TGTGCCAGTAGTGCACTAGCGGGCCTAAACTCCTACAATGAGCAGTTCTTC
TRBJ1-1 | TRBV6-8 | . | TRBD1 | CASSSGQGSTEAFF | TGTGCCAGCAGTTCGGGACAGGGGAGCACTGAAGCTTTCTTT
TRBJ1-1 | TRBV29-1 | . | . | CSVEDARNTEAFF | TGCAGCGTTGAAGATGCCAGGAACACTGAAGCTTTCTTT
TRBJ2-1 | TRBV18 | . | TRBD2 | CASSPQGSGRYNEQFF | TGTGCCAGCTCACCCCAAGGTAGCGGGAGGTACAATGAGCAGTTCTTC
TRBJ2-1 | TRBV28 | few | . | CASSLLQGPYNEQFF | TGTGCCAGCAGTTTACTTCAGGGCCCTTACAATGAGCAGTTCTTC
TRBJ1-1 | TRBV28 | . | . | CASSLPQVLQAFF | TGTGCCAGCAGCCTACCCCAGGTCCTACAAGCTTTCTTT
TRBJ2-3 | TRBV30 | . | . | CAWSVKRVRTDTQYF | TGTGCCTGGAGTGTAAAGCGGGTTCGCACAGATACGCAGTATTTT
TRBJ1-5 | TRBV15 | . | . | CATSRPRGSNQPQHF | TGTGCCACCAGCAGGCCTCGTGGAAGCAATCAGCCCCAGCATTTT
TRBJ2-5 | TRBV30 | . | TRBD1 | CAWSVRGQGRETQYF | TGTGCCTGGAGTGTACGAGGACAGGGGCGAGAGACCCAGTACTTC
TRBJ1-3 | TRBV4-1 | . | . | CASSREREGRGNTIYF | TGCGCCAGCAGCCGAGAAAGGGAAGGACGGGGAAACACCATATATTTT
TRBJ1-2 | TRBV14 | . | . | CASSQATNYGYTF | TGTGCCAGCAGCCAGGCTACTAACTATGGCTACACCTTC
TRBJ1-5 | TRBV28 | . | . | CASSLGGGNQPQHF | TGTGCCAGCAGTCTAGGAGGGGGCAATCAGCCCCAGCATTTT